This is a list of T cell receptor beta chains from one sample in a study of cytomegalovirus exposure and HLA in healthy donors. Some clones are missing from TCRdb's copy, which holds only in-frame ones; the method was immunoSEQ multiplex PCR. This table holds 150,000 to 200,000 clones, roughly 80% found once. Sequencing was done on a sample of PBMCs. These receptors came from a middle-aged woman in good health and CMV-seronegative. Each CDR3 is given with its conserved first and last residue. A D gene is named only where the DNA matches it firmly. The listing skips clone size in some rows; elsewhere it reads once, few, many or a size class.

>TRBD2|TRBV27|TRBJ2-7|-
CASSSPGLAVYEQYF
TGTGCCAGCAGTTCCCCGGGGCTAGCGGTCTACGAGCAGTACTTC
>TRBD1|TRBV4-1|TRBJ2-7|-
CASSQGGQGYEQYF
TGCGCCAGCAGCCAAGGGGGACAGGGATACGAGCAGTACTTC
>TRBD1|TRBV4-1|TRBJ2-7|-
CASSLYRDSNYEQYF
TGCGCCAGCAGCCTTTACCGGGACAGCAACTACGAGCAGTACTTC
>-|TRBV7-9|TRBJ2-7|few
CASSPLGQGRYEQYF
TGTGCCAGCAGCCCGCTAGGGCAGGGCAGGTACGAGCAGTACTTC
>TRBD1|TRBV28|TRBJ2-1|-
CASSLGQGAAEQFF
TGTGCCAGCAGTTTAGGACAGGGGGCGGCGGAGCAGTTCTTC
>-|TRBV5-1|TRBJ2-5|-
CASSLGRPQETQYF
TGCGCCAGCAGCTTGGGCAGGCCCCAAGAGACCCAGTACTTC
>TRBD1|TRBV29-1|TRBJ1-1|once
CSVAGTGPEAFF
TGCAGCGTGGCGGGGACAGGGCCTGAAGCTTTCTTT
>TRBD1|TRBV7-8|TRBJ1-6|-
CASRKDRGWSPLHF
TGTGCCAGCAGAAAGGACAGGGGGTGGTCACCCCTCCACTTT
>-|TRBV5-4|TRBJ2-4|-
CASSQADSKNIQYF
TGTGCCAGCAGCCAAGCGGATTCCAAAAACATTCAGTACTTC
>-|TRBV7-8|TRBJ1-6|-
CASSLSPWGGAGAGDSPLHF
TGTGCCAGCAGCTTATCCCCATGGGGTGGGGCAGGGGCCGGGGATTCACCCCTCCACTTT
>-|TRBV4-1|TRBJ2-3|once
CASSQVGVSTDTQYF
TGCGCCAGCAGCCAAGTTGGAGTATCCACAGATACGCAGTATTTT
>-|TRBV5-1|TRBJ1-1|few
CASSLVAGADEAFF
TGCGCCAGCAGCTTGGTTGCAGGGGCCGATGAAGCTTTCTTT
>-|TRBV6-1|TRBJ1-2|-
CASSERRGDSYGYTF
TGTGCCAGCAGCGAACGACGTGGAGACTCCTATGGCTACACCTTC
>-|TRBV19|TRBJ2-1|once
CASSPGWGGLMNEQFF
TGTGCCAGTAGCCCAGGGTGGGGGGGCCTAATGAATGAGCAGTTCTTC
>TRBD1|TRBV23-1|TRBJ2-2|once
CASNPRDRGTSWVWAGELFF
TGCGCCAGCAACCCGAGGGACAGGGGGACCTCCTGGGTGTGGGCCGGGGAGCTGTTTTTT
>-|TRBV6-1|TRBJ1-5|once
CASRDRTGSNQPQHF
TGTGCCAGCAGGGACCGAACAGGGTCTAATCAGCCCCAGCATTTT
>-|TRBV29-1|TRBJ2-5|-
CSVVTDKETQYF
TGCAGCGTTGTGACAGATAAGGAGACCCAGTACTTC
>-|TRBV7-8|TRBJ2-7|once
CASSFELVPSSYEQYF
TGTGCCAGCAGCTTCGAGCTCGTTCCGAGCTCCTACGAGCAGTACTTC
>TRBD1|TRBV7-2|TRBJ1-1|-
CASSKKDRLNTEAFF
TGTGCCAGCAGTAAGAAGGACAGGTTGAACACTGAAGCTTTCTTT
>-|TRBV10-1|TRBJ1-4|-
CASSRGDEKLFF
TGCGCCAGCAGCCGCGGTGATGAAAAACTGTTTTTT
>TRBD2|TRBV4-2|TRBJ2-5|-
CASSPGTSGGAETQYF
TGTGCCAGCAGCCCAGGGACTAGCGGGGGGGCAGAGACCCAGTACTTC
>-|TRBV7-2|TRBJ2-7|-
CASSFKRASSYEQYF
TGTGCCAGCAGCTTCAAGCGGGCTAGCTCCTACGAGCAGTACTTC
>TRBD1|TRBV28|TRBJ1-3|once
CASSFFIQDRESTIYF
TGTGCCAGCAGTTTCTTTATTCAGGACAGGGAGTCCACCATATATTTT
>-|TRBV6-5|TRBJ1-1|-
CASSEGRWVTEAFF
TGTGCCAGCAGCGAGGGCCGTTGGGTCACTGAAGCTTTCTTT
>TRBD1|TRBV7-9|TRBJ1-2|few
CSSSFGDRVDYTF
TGTTCCAGCAGCTTCGGTGACAGGGTGGACTACACCTTC
>TRBD1|TRBV29-1|TRBJ2-2|-
CSVRTGVTGELFF
TGCAGCGTTCGGACAGGGGTCACCGGGGAGCTGTTTTTT
>TRBD1|TRBV15|TRBJ1-5|once
CATSRWTGADQPQHF
TGTGCCACCAGCCGCTGGACAGGGGCGGATCAGCCCCAGCATTTT
>-|TRBV19|TRBJ2-1|once
CASSIQALGNEQFF
TGTGCCAGTAGTATACAGGCCCTCGGCAATGAGCAGTTCTTC
>-|TRBV28|TRBJ1-5|-
CASRPPVGGNQPQHF
TGTGCCAGCAGACCTCCGGTAGGGGGCAATCAGCCCCAGCATTTT
>-|TRBV29-1|TRBJ1-3|-
CSVTTGTPGNTIYF
TGCAGCGTTACCACCGGGACACCGGGAAACACCATATATTTT
>TRBD1|TRBV5-5|TRBJ1-4|once
CASSPDRGREKLFF
TGTGCCAGCAGTCCAGACAGGGGTCGAGAAAAACTGTTTTTT
>TRBD1|TRBV6-6|TRBJ2-4|-
CASSWGQGQYF
TGTGCCAGCAGTTGGGGACAGGGGCAGTACTTC
>-|TRBV2|TRBJ2-3|-
CASTWTEADTQYF
TGTGCCAGCACATGGACAGAGGCAGATACGCAGTATTTT
>-|TRBV9|TRBJ2-3|-
CASSDRTGTDTQYF
TGTGCCAGCAGCGACCGGACTGGCACAGATACGCAGTATTTT
>TRBD2|TRBV7-6|TRBJ2-5|-
CASSPNLAGAPQETQYF
TGTGCCAGCAGCCCCAATTTAGCGGGGGCCCCTCAGGAGACCCAGTACTTC
>TRBD1|TRBV6-5|TRBJ2-7|-
CASSPDRVREQYF
TGTGCCAGCAGCCCTGACAGGGTGCGGGAGCAGTACTTC
>TRBD1|TRBV18|TRBJ2-7|-
CASSPPTGGGYEQYF
TGTGCCAGCTCACCCCCGACAGGGGGCGGCTACGAGCAGTACTTC
>TRBD2|TRBV9|TRBJ2-2|-
CASSLRSPTSGANTGELFF
TGTGCCAGCAGCCTCCGATCCCCGACTAGCGGGGCCAACACCGGGGAGCTGTTTTTT
>TRBD1|TRBV19|TRBJ2-5|-
CASSVQGARVETQYF
TGTGCCAGTAGCGTACAGGGGGCGCGTGTTGAGACCCAGTACTTC
>TRBD1|TRBV6-5|TRBJ2-1|few
CASRNRGITYNEQFF
TGTGCCAGCAGGAACAGGGGCATCACCTACAATGAGCAGTTCTTC
>-|TRBV6-1|TRBJ2-2|-
CASSRQVSTGELFF
TGTGCCAGCAGCAGACAGGTGAGCACCGGGGAGCTGTTTTTT
>TRBD2|TRBV7-8|TRBJ2-5|-
CASSSGLAGGRGKETQYF
TGTGCCAGCAGCTCTGGACTAGCGGGGGGGCGTGGTAAGGAGACCCAGTACTTC
>TRBD1|TRBV18|TRBJ2-7|-
CASSHRTGTGLSYEQYF
TGTGCCAGCTCACACCGGACCGGGACAGGGCTATCCTACGAGCAGTACTTC
>TRBD1|TRBV6-1|TRBJ2-1|-
CASSEHRGREQFF
TGTGCCAGCAGTGAACACAGGGGGCGCGAGCAGTTCTTC
>TRBD1|TRBV11-2|TRBJ1-5|-
CASALTGESQPQHF
TGTGCCAGCGCCCTGACAGGGGAGAGTCAGCCCCAGCATTTT
>-|TRBV5-1|TRBJ2-1|-
CASSVRAYNEQFF
TGCGCCAGCAGCGTTCGAGCTTACAATGAGCAGTTCTTC
>-|TRBV5-1|TRBJ1-1|-
CASSFVGPLNTEAFF
TGCGCCAGCAGCTTCGTTGGGCCACTGAACACTGAAGCTTTCTTT
>TRBD1|TRBV29-1|TRBJ2-1|once
CSGSPQGTEQFF
TGCAGCGGCTCTCCACAGGGGACTGAGCAGTTCTTC
>-|TRBV10-2|TRBJ2-5|-
CASMVGGSGETQYF
TGCGCCAGCATGGTGGGCGGTTCGGGGGAGACCCAGTACTTC
>-|TRBV11-2|TRBJ2-7|-
CASSPGYEQYF
TGTGCCAGCAGCCCGGGGTACGAGCAGTACTTC
>-|TRBV7-9|TRBJ2-2|-
CASSPYPEGRDTGELFF
TGTGCCAGCAGCCCCTACCCGGAGGGAAGAGACACCGGGGAGCTGTTTTTT
>TRBD1|TRBV5-6|TRBJ2-7|few
CASSIPPTGFKSYEQYF
TGTGCCAGCAGCATCCCACCGACAGGGTTTAAGTCCTACGAGCAGTACTTC
>TRBD1|TRBV28|TRBJ2-7|-
CASSLWDGTGLPEQYF
TGTGCCAGCAGTTTATGGGACGGGACAGGGCTCCCCGAGCAGTACTTC
>-|TRBV19|TRBJ2-1|-
CASRKRGEVYNEQFF
TGTGCCAGTAGAAAAAGGGGTGAGGTATACAATGAGCAGTTCTTC
>-|TRBV7-8|TRBJ2-1|-
CASSLPKLGEQFF
TGTGCCAGCAGCCTACCAAAGCTTGGTGAGCAGTTCTTC
>-|TRBV9|TRBJ2-3|-
CASSVGPGDTQYF
TGTGCCAGCAGCGTAGGACCGGGAGATACGCAGTATTTT
>TRBD1|TRBV18|TRBJ1-1|few
CASSLRGQGDTEAFF
TGTGCCAGCTCACTGAGAGGACAGGGAGACACTGAAGCTTTCTTT
>TRBD1|TRBV5-8|TRBJ1-2|-
CASSLDRRGYGYTF
TGTGCCAGCAGCTTGGATCGCAGGGGGTATGGCTACACCTTC